This TCR beta chain was captured by sequencing in a study of T cells in Graves' hyperthyroidism and ophthalmopathy. This clonotype has just a few counts. The source of the PBMCs was roughly 10 ml of fresh peripheral blood. CDR1 ENHRY and CDR2 SYGVKD come from the germline V gene. Deletions cut 0 bases from V and 4 bases from J, with 10 bases between. The CDR3 runs 15 residues. TCR beta CDR3 region amplification was performed from RNA transcripts. The HTBI set primed first-round TCR CDR3 RT-PCR. TCRdb called the multiplex PCR reads again in MiXCR, with one record for every CDR3 protein. The data show some 570,000 distinct CDR3 sequences, more than 13% seen once.

Sequenced material: blood. The J gene is TRBJ1-5, the V gene TRBV10-3; TRBD1 might be the D (5 bases). The source is a woman under 30 with Graves' ophthalmopathy. The CDR3 spells CAISESKQVNQPQHF. CDR3 in DNA: TGTGCCATCAGTGAGTCGAAACAGGTAAATCAGCCCCAGCATTTT.